These T cell receptor beta chains were read from a single sample in a study of response to subunit inactivated influenza vaccine. MiXCR, applied by TCRdb to the RT-PCR reads, yields one record per CDR3 protein. The data hold around 190,000 distinct CDR3 sequences, with about 15% observed a single time. The sequencing here drew on CD8+ T cells sorted from PBMCs, taken about 5 days after vaccination. These receptors were obtained from a man between 50 and 59 years old who received an inactivated influenza vaccine. CDR3s include the opening cysteine and the closing phenylalanine or tryptophan. D genes are given only for firm matches. Size tells how often a clone was seen (once, few, many) or the class of an expanded clone, and some rows leave it out.

CDR3 protein	CDR3 DNA	V gene	J gene	clone size	D gene
CASREDRSSYNSPLHF	TGTGCCAGCAGAGAGGACCGGAGCTCCTATAATTCACCCCTCCACTTT	TRBV12-3/TRBV12-4	TRBJ1-6	many	.
CASRPPGEDEQFF	TGTGCCAGCAGGCCCCCGGGGGAAGATGAGCAGTTCTTC	TRBV12-3/TRBV12-4	TRBJ2-1	few	.
CAIRTGWNTEAFF	TGTGCCATCAGGACAGGCTGGAACACTGAAGCTTTCTTT	TRBV10-3	TRBJ1-1	few	.
CAGGGQGEGYTF	TGTGCCGGGGGGGGGCAAGGTGAAGGCTACACCTTC	TRBV6-6	TRBJ1-2	.	.
CASSHRQAITYEQYF	TGTGCCAGCAGCCATAGGCAAGCGATAACCTACGAGCAGTACTTC	TRBV4-2	TRBJ2-7	few	.
CSVADYSGNTIYF	TGCAGCGTAGCAGACTACTCTGGAAACACCATATATTTT	TRBV29-1	TRBJ1-3	.	.
CASSLIGTYLNTEAFF	TGTGCCAGCAGCTTAATCGGGACGTATTTGAACACTGAAGCTTTCTTT	TRBV5-6	TRBJ1-1	few	.
CASSQVVRGPQPQHF	TGTGCCAGCAGCCAAGTGGTTAGGGGGCCTCAGCCCCAGCATTTT	TRBV4-2	TRBJ1-5	few	TRBD1
CASTQVGPGPDTQYF	TGTGCCAGCACCCAGGTCGGGCCCGGGCCAGATACGCAGTATTTT	TRBV7-9	TRBJ2-3	.	.
CASSSGAYNEQFF	TGTGCCAGCAGCTCCGGGGCTTACAATGAGCAGTTCTTC	TRBV7-9	TRBJ2-1	many	.
CASSSWGTGPYNEQFF	TGTGCCAGCAGCTCCTGGGGCACGGGGCCCTACAATGAGCAGTTCTTC	TRBV7-3	TRBJ2-1	.	.
CASSLISGGAYEQYF	TGCGCCAGCAGCTTGATCAGCGGGGGAGCCTACGAGCAGTACTTC	TRBV5-1	TRBJ2-7	few	TRBD2
CASSQDGAKLFF	TGCGCCAGCAGCCAAGATGGGGCGAAACTGTTTTTT	TRBV4-3	TRBJ2-2	many	.
CSAKMYYEQYF	TGCAGTGCCAAAATGTACTACGAGCAGTACTTC	TRBV20-1	TRBJ2-7	many	.
CASSYGTGTHEQYF	TGTGCCAGCAGTTATGGGACAGGGACCCACGAGCAGTACTTC	TRBV6-5	TRBJ2-7	many	TRBD1
CATSRVVQRDTQYF	TGTGCCACCAGCAGAGTTGTCCAGCGAGATACGCAGTATTTT	TRBV15	TRBJ2-3	many	.
CATRGRINTGELFF	TGTGCCACCAGGGGACGGATAAACACCGGGGAGCTGTTTTTT	TRBV24-1	TRBJ2-2	many	.
CASSPLRDERETQYF	TGTGCCAGCAGTCCGTTGCGGGATGAGAGGGAGACCCAGTACTTC	TRBV27	TRBJ2-5	few	.
CASSLGRGQDNEQFF	TGTGCCAGCAGCTTAGGCAGGGGGCAGGACAATGAGCAGTTCTTC	TRBV7-9	TRBJ2-1	many	TRBD1
CASSYGRLAGGPDYNEQFF	TGTGCCAGCAGTTACGGTCGCCTAGCGGGGGGGCCCGACTACAATGAGCAGTTCTTC	TRBV6-2/TRBV6-3	TRBJ2-1	.	TRBD2
CASSRFEGAANEQFF	TGTGCCAGCAGCAGGTTTGAGGGGGCGGCCAATGAGCAGTTCTTC	TRBV7-9	TRBJ2-1	many	TRBD1
CSVRGGYSYEQYF	TGCAGTGTACGCGGCGGGTACTCCTACGAGCAGTACTTC	TRBV20-1	TRBJ2-7	.	.
CASMSETTYNEQFF	TGTGCCAGCATGTCCGAGACGACCTACAATGAGCAGTTCTTC	TRBV6-2/TRBV6-3	TRBJ2-1	.	.
CASSQEYNEQFF	TGCGCCAGCAGCCAAGAGTACAATGAGCAGTTCTTC	TRBV4-1	TRBJ2-1	.	.
CASSFSLQETQYF	TGTGCCAGCAGTTTTTCCCTTCAAGAGACCCAGTACTTC	TRBV12-3/TRBV12-4	TRBJ2-5	many	.
CASSDLGLVGYNEQFF	TGTGCCAGCAGTGATTTGGGACTAGTAGGCTACAATGAGCAGTTCTTC	TRBV2	TRBJ2-1	few	TRBD2
CASSYAANSDTQYF	TGTGCCAGCAGTTACGCGGCTAACTCAGATACGCAGTATTTT	TRBV6-5	TRBJ2-3	few	.